A selection of T cell receptor beta chains follows, all from one sample in a study of beta chain features in type 1 diabetes. Here immunoSEQ multiplex PCR was the method, and the copy in TCRdb shows in-frame clones only, minus some. The table has fewer than 500,000 clones, about 15% seen once. Sequenced: naive CD4+ T cells from blood. The origin of the receptors is a man aged 25 to 45 in good health. Both conserved end residues are part of each CDR3. A D gene is named only where the DNA matches it firmly. Clone sizes are given selectively: once, few, many, or a class where the clone is expanded.

clone size,J gene,D gene,V gene,CDR3 protein,CDR3 DNA
NA,TRBJ1-4,NA,TRBV30,CAWNRGEKHEKLFF,TGTGCCTGGAATCGAGGGGAGAAACATGAAAAACTGTTTTTT
NA,TRBJ2-1,TRBD2,TRBV7-2,CASRLAGGRYNEQFF,TGTGCCAGCAGATTAGCGGGAGGACGCTACAATGAGCAGTTCTTC
few,TRBJ2-4,NA,TRBV7-6,CASSSDPLIGKNIQYF,TGTGCCAGCAGCTCCGACCCCTTAATTGGGAAAAACATTCAGTACTTC
NA,TRBJ2-1,TRBD2,TRBV7-2,CASSRRLAQSYNEQFF,TGTGCCAGCAGCCGAAGACTAGCGCAATCCTACAATGAGCAGTTCTTC
few,TRBJ1-6,TRBD1,TRBV7-9,CASSFMRGRNSPLHF,TGTGCCAGCAGCTTCATGAGGGGGCGGAATTCACCCCTCCACTTT
NA,TRBJ2-7,TRBD2,TRBV5-4,CASSLSLAGTYEQYF,TGTGCCAGCAGCTTATCGCTAGCGGGAACCTACGAGCAGTACTTC
NA,TRBJ1-2,NA,TRBV2,CASSGTIGGYTF,TGTGCCAGCAGTGGAACTATTGGAGGCTACACCTTC
few,TRBJ2-1,TRBD2,TRBV9,CASSVGLAGGYNEQFF,TGTGCCAGCAGCGTAGGACTAGCGGGAGGGTACAATGAGCAGTTCTTC
few,TRBJ1-1,NA,TRBV29-1,CSGGTNTEAFF,TGCAGCGGGGGAACGAACACTGAAGCTTTCTTT
NA,TRBJ1-5,NA,TRBV6-6,CASTPKGPRPQHF,TGTGCCAGCACCCCGAAGGGCCCTCGGCCCCAGCATTTT
few,TRBJ2-3,TRBD2,TRBV27,CASRPAGLAPRTDTQYF,TGTGCCAGCAGACCAGCGGGACTAGCGCCCCGCACAGATACGCAGTATTTT
NA,TRBJ2-3,NA,TRBV7-2,CASSHRAAGTDTQYF,TGTGCCAGCAGCCACCGTGCGGCGGGAACAGATACGCAGTATTTT
few,TRBJ2-7,TRBD1,TRBV27,CASSLTGGTYEQYF,TGTGCCAGCAGCCTAACAGGGGGCACCTACGAGCAGTACTTC
NA,TRBJ1-1,NA,TRBV30,CAWSRRRENTEAFF,TGTGCCTGGAGTAGAAGGCGGGAGAACACTGAAGCTTTCTTT
few,TRBJ2-1,TRBD2,TRBV7-8,CASSPRGPLAGVNFRYEQFF,TGTGCCAGCAGCCCCCGGGGCCCGCTAGCGGGAGTAAATTTTAGATATGAGCAGTTCTTC
NA,TRBJ2-5,NA,TRBV9,CASSVRDRVGETQYF,TGTGCCAGCAGCGTACGGGACCGGGTGGGGGAGACCCAGTACTTC
NA,TRBJ2-1,NA,TRBV9,CASSVAARGYNEQFF,TGTGCCAGCAGCGTAGCGGCTAGGGGGTACAATGAGCAGTTCTTC
NA,TRBJ1-1,TRBD1,TRBV6-5,CASSSVTGEGDTEAFF,TGTGCCAGCAGTTCGGTCACAGGGGAAGGTGACACTGAAGCTTTCTTT
NA,TRBJ1-1,NA,TRBV15,CATSRVGGLETEAFF,TGTGCCACCAGCAGAGTCGGGGGCCTGGAGACTGAAGCTTTCTTT
NA,TRBJ2-1,TRBD1,TRBV6-5,CASKADRGAYNEQFF,TGTGCCAGCAAGGCAGACAGGGGGGCCTACAATGAGCAGTTCTTC
NA,TRBJ1-1,NA,TRBV7-6,CASSSTTLKGGTEAFF,TGTGCCAGCAGCTCCACCACTCTAAAGGGGGGGACTGAAGCTTTCTTT
few,TRBJ2-1,TRBD2,TRBV11-2,CASSHGLAWHEQFF,TGTGCCAGCAGCCACGGACTAGCGTGGCATGAGCAGTTCTTC
few,TRBJ2-7,NA,TRBV23-1,CASSQSEGDSYEQYF,TGCGCCAGCAGTCAATCAGAGGGGGATTCCTACGAGCAGTACTTC
NA,TRBJ2-3,NA,TRBV25-1,CASSDLRGTDTQYF,TGTGCCAGCAGTGATCTTAGGGGCACGGATACGCAGTATTTT
NA,TRBJ2-3,NA,TRBV20-1,CSARYGDTQYF,TGCAGTGCTAGATACGGAGATACGCAGTATTTT
NA,TRBJ1-1,TRBD1,TRBV13,CASRRTGGIEAFF,TGTGCCAGCAGAAGGACAGGGGGCATTGAAGCTTTCTTT
few,TRBJ2-5,NA,TRBV7-9,CASSLGVLPETQYF,TGTGCCAGCAGCTTAGGGGTCCTCCCAGAGACCCAGTACTTC
NA,TRBJ2-5,NA,TRBV2,CASSPTRGTVETQYF,TGTGCCAGCAGTCCCACGAGAGGAACTGTGGAGACCCAGTACTTC
NA,TRBJ2-3,NA,TRBV9,CASSALGAYTDTQYF,TGTGCCAGCAGCGCCCTCGGGGCCTACACAGATACGCAGTATTTT